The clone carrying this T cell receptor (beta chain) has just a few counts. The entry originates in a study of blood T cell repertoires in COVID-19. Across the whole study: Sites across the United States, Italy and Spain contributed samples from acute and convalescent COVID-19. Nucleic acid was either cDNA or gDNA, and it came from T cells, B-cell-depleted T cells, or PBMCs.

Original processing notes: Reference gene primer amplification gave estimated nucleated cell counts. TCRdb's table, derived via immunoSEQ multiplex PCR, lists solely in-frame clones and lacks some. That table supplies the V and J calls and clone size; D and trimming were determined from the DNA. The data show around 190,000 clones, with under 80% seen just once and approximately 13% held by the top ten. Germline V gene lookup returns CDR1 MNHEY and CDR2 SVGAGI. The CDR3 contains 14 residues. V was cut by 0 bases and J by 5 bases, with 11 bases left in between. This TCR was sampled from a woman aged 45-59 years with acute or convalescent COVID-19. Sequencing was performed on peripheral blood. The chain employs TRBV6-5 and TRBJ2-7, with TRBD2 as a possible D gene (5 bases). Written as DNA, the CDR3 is TGTGCCAGCAGTTACTCGAATTCGGGGAACGAGCAGTACTTC. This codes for CASSYSNSGNEQYF.